Reported below is one T cell receptor beta chain. Using immunoSEQ multiplex PCR, the repertoire was profiled, and TCRdb retains in-frame clones only, with some absent. The table lists 700,000 or so clones, 75% to 90% of them singletons, with over 0.008% in the top ten. These data belong to a study of shared T cell receptors in the human thymus. CDR3 length: 16 amino acids. Looked up from germline, CDR1 is SGHTA and CDR2 is FQGNSA. Between the trimmed V and J ends, which lost 3 bases and 8 bases, there was a span of 17 bases. This sample was also put to use in a study of human thymus T cells. As reported in that work: Healthy Finnish infants undergoing corrective surgery for congenital heart defects provided the donor material. It was from resections taken during corrective heart surgery that the thymus tissue came. Gene usage (both V and J) appeared biased in thymic and blood repertoires. Thymic repertoires from unrelated individuals overlapped highly, related research reported.

The specimen was thymocytes. The chain combines TRBV7-2 with TRBJ1-6; perhaps TRBD1 as D (6 bases). This clonotype originated in a girl under two years old with a congenital heart defect. In DNA form, the CDR3 reads TGTGCCAGCAGCTTCAACACAGGGAAGGAGGATTCACCCCTCCACTTT. Its protein is CASSFNTGKEDSPLHF.